This TCR beta chain was identified during a study of cytomegalovirus exposure and HLA in healthy donors (dated by TCRdb to 2016 to 2017). General notes on the study: In an earlier analysis of roughly 500 of the donors, under 300 Gb of sequence data and some 120 million unique TCR beta sequences from 150 million to 200 million T cells were reported. An early release that covered roughly 600 HLA-typed donors contained 300 to 350 gigabases of sequencing data and around 80 million unique TCR sequences. Among the roughly 390 genotyped donors, under 90% belonged to the genetic ancestry cluster associated with self-reported Caucasian donors. The study was designed to test whether signatures of past pathogen exposure could be identified by cataloging public T cell receptors. The study profiled the T cell repertoires of 500 to 800 subjects by immunosequencing and related them to cytomegalovirus serostatus. In addition to the first cohort of around 670 subjects, a separate validation cohort of about 120 different subjects was used. The study combined high-throughput TCR immunosequencing, statistical association of individual TCRs with disease status, and machine learning to predict cytomegalovirus infection status. In a later analysis, previously published TCR beta repertoires from about 670 donors were re-analyzed and high-resolution HLA genotyping was added so that TCR occurrence patterns could be studied. The later analysis used no new phenotypic data to find candidate immune exposures, relying instead on TCR beta sequences and their occurrence across donors. In an earlier analysis of 587 of the donors, high-throughput TCR beta sequencing was used to judge whether each TCR beta V gene segment behaved as functional or pseudogenic. Donor age, sex, ethnicity and CMV serostatus were compiled alongside the repertoire data. Genome-wide SNP genotypes for about 55% of the roughly 670 donors were used in a later genetic analysis, which treated that subset as a discovery cohort. Every repertoire in the discovery cohort had been generated on one and the same sequencing platform. Class I and class II HLA loci were covered by the typing at four-digit resolution. The number of donors typed differed by locus, with about 629-630 for A, B, C, DRB1 and DQB1, 522 for DQA1, approximately 570 for DPA1, and some 440 for DPB1. A handful of DR-DQ haplotypes were handled as single units for association and clustering because linkage in the cohort was strong. Among around 400 genotyped donors of the cohort, an average of around 240,000 unique TCR beta nucleotide sequences was sequenced per donor, of which roughly 17% were non-productive.

Broader findings and caveats from the paper: The 87-base-pair reads could not distinguish some IMGT-functional V segments, including TRBV6-2 and TRBV6-3, so those segments were excluded. The presence/absence analyses assumed that sequencing depth was roughly uniform across donors, and that assumption may not be true. In a later analysis, HLA-associated TCR beta chains showed more clonal expansion and lower generation probabilities than non-associated chains that were equally common. A later analysis found that most CMV-associated TCR beta chains appeared HLA-restricted, with HLA associations seemingly driven largely by CMV exposure. Several of the top co-occurrence clusters appeared to be linked to parvovirus B19, influenza, CMV and Epstein-Barr virus, according to a later analysis. An earlier analysis of some 590 of the donors showed that most TCR beta V segments appeared in productive rearrangements either about 87% or about 30% of the time, which broadly matched IMGT annotations. In vitro tests confirmed that a few of the cytomegalovirus-associated TCR beta chains recognize cytomegalovirus antigens. Across donors, most TCR sequences were observed very rarely, whereas some public TCRs were present in many individuals. In a later analysis, 15,000 to 20,000 TCR beta sequences were associated with specific HLA alleles at a false discovery rate of 0.05. Because counts were too low, around 17 rarely observed V segments, including chromosome 9 orphons, were left out of the earlier analysis of some 640 of the donors. V-gene and J-gene trimming of TCR beta chains was associated with a missense DCLRE1C variant in a later genetic analysis, and the association was replicated in an independent cohort. A further reported finding was that TCR beta sequences accurately predicted the HLA-A and HLA-B alleles for most subjects in the first cohort. The classifier was reported to diagnose cytomegalovirus status with high specificity and sensitivity in both the original cohort and the validation cohort. According to the authors, the approach could potentially be generalized to other disease states and immunological phenotypes. The sequencing pipeline was judged likely to have produced a cluster of highly shared sequence variants as a technical artifact. The only immune exposure information available for the cohort was CMV serostatus. Strong co-occurrence of HLA alleles, especially DR and DQ, made assigning TCR associations to individual alleles difficult. In a later genetic analysis, fewer N-insertions in productive TCRs were reported among donors in an Asian-associated ancestry cluster than the roughly 700-donor mean. In a later analysis, TCR association rates were found to vary across HLA loci, with the most associated TCRs seen for DRB1 alleles and the fewest for HLA-C alleles. The study listed 164 TCR beta chains as associated with cytomegalovirus. Because some donors lacked HLA typing at each locus, the association tests relied only on the typed subset. Correlated functional status among segregating V segments might reflect linkage disequilibrium, but an unknown experimental factor could not be ruled out. Only TCR beta chains were sequenced in this cohort, and the absence of alpha or paired-chain data limited detectable features.

In total, approximately 690 healthy bone marrow donors made up the cohort. Cohort members were all nominally healthy when sampled, although unrecorded immune exposures were likely present. The donor was CMV seropositive and was included in the group of 290 or so seropositive cohort members. Every donor gave a peripheral blood sample, and the peripheral blood mononuclear cells from that sample were used for TCR beta sequencing. Genomic DNA extraction from the blood cell samples was performed with the Qiagen DNeasy Blood Extraction Kit. As for this clone: It has no known antigen specificity. Base qualities are not recorded, but no much larger clone differs from it by a single base.

In the germline V gene (reference sequence), CDR1 corresponds to MNHNY and CDR2 to SVGAGI. For this chain, trimming is 5 bases at the V end and 9 bases at the J end, and the number of junction bases without a gene match is 9. The CDR3 measures 15 amino acids from cysteine to phenylalanine. Here the CDR3 DNA is all that survives: 45 bases in frame from base 1. Library construction relied on the immunoSEQ multiplex PCR assay. For the multiplex PCR, a mixture combining 60 forward primers for TCR Vbeta segments and 13 reverse primers for TCR Jbeta segments was used. A multiplex PCR assay on genomic DNA amplified the CDR3 region of rearranged TCR beta genes. The Illumina HiSeq System was used to sequence the amplified TCR beta libraries as 87-base-pair reads. Per the original workflow: Across the roughly 600 repertoires, a later analysis counted 75 million to 90 million unique TCR beta chains, some 11 million of which were shared by at least two donors. A nearest-neighbor algorithm error-corrected the raw reads and collapsed the reads into unique sequences, merging closely related sequences to remove PCR and sequencing errors. V, D and J gene segments were assigned by aligning CDR3 sequences to IMGT reference sequences. For a sequence to be retained, a match of at least six nucleotides was required to both a V gene segment and a J gene segment. Rearrangements were called productive when the CDR3 lacked stop codons and stayed in frame with V and J; all others were non-productive. CDR3 was defined by IMGT convention, running from the second conserved V-encoded cysteine to the conserved J-encoded phenylalanine. In an earlier analysis of roughly 580 of the donors, sequences lacking an unambiguous match to a single V gene segment were excluded. An earlier analysis of a few hundred of the donors classified V segments as functional when productive rearrangements were above 56.7% and as segregating when the standard deviation between donors was above 5%. A statistical classification framework was built to diagnose cytomegalovirus status from the catalog of TCR beta chain sequences. In a later analysis, V and J genes were assigned by comparing TCR nucleotide sequences against IMGT/GENE-DB human TR gene sequences. In a later analysis, CDR3 sequences and most-parsimonious VDJ recombination scenarios were assigned using the TCRdist pipeline. In a later analysis, every TCR beta chain was defined by the combination of its CDR3 amino acid sequence and its V-gene family, and reads without a unique V-gene family were dropped. To address suspected cross-contamination and a sequencing artifact, a later analysis removed some 620 highly shared, low-generation-probability nucleotide sequences. A later analysis calculated a clonal expansion index for each public chain from normalized within-repertoire ranks of inferred template counts. In a later analysis, generation probabilities were computed with a VDJ recombination model fitted to out-of-frame rearrangements, and the resulting probabilities were checked against IGoR. A later analysis scored TCR-TCR, TCR-HLA and TCR-CMV co-occurrence with hypergeometric tests, applying a repertoire-size bias correction to TCR pairs. False discovery rates were estimated in a later analysis by permuting HLA or CMV assignments 20 times. A later analysis grouped co-occurring TCRs with DBSCAN, adding TCRdist sequence similarity when clustering within HLA-allele-positive subsets. Co-occurrence clustering excluded repertoires with fewer than 30,000 or more than 120,000 public chains, plus five with anomalous nucleotide sharing. TCRdb's version of the immuneACCESS table is confined to in-frame rearrangements and falls short of the full clone set. An unresolved V gene accounts for under half of the shortfall where checked; the remainder is of unknown origin. D and trimming come from the DNA, and the V and J calls and clone size come from that table. This sample lists some 190,000 clones; around 88% were detected once. The top ten clones comprise approximately 1.6% of the sample.

This TCR came from a man aged 35-49 years in good health and CMV-seropositive. The material sequenced was PBMCs. The chain uses TRBV6-6 and TRBJ2-1, with 11 bases in between that match TRBD2. In nucleotide form, the sequence is TGTGCCAGCAGTCCGACTAGCGGGACCTCGGGTGAGCAGTTCTTC. This gives the protein CASSPTSGTSGEQFF.